Each of the 9 T cell receptor beta chains below was sequenced from the same sample in a study of CD4 T cells in relation to SARS-CoV-2 and coronaviruses. The data were produced by immunoSEQ multiplex PCR, yet TCRdb's version contains in-frame clones alone and is incomplete. The table has 50,000 to 70,000 clones, 92% seen once. The sample was naive CD4+ T cells from PBMCs. Subset indicated: naive CD4+ T cells isolated by negative enrichment. These receptors all come from an adult with COVID-19.

The chain couples TRBV9 to TRBJ1-2, with TRBD1 as a possible D gene (5 bases). Germline V gene data show CDR1 as SGDLS and CDR2 as YYNGEE. This CDR3 has 15 amino acids. Trimming stripped 4 bases from V and 4 bases from J, with 17 bases between. CDR3 region: CASSTGAGRGYGYTF. CDR3 bases: TGTGCCAGCAGCACCGGGGCAGGGCGCGGCTATGGCTACACCTTC. Full variable domain (rest looked up from reference TRBV9 and TRBJ1-2): DSGVTQTPKHLITATGQRVTLRCSPRSGDLSVYWYQQSLDQGLQFLIQYYNGEERAKGNILERFSAQQFPDLHSELNLSSLELGDSALYFCASSTGAGRGYGYTFGSGTRLTVV.

The chain employs TRBV5-4 and TRBJ1-4; TRBD1 agrees at 7 bases. This CDR3 is built from 14 residues. Trimming at V came to 7 bases and at J to 3 bases, leaving 6 bases not matched to a gene. Per the germline V gene, CDR1 is SGHNT and CDR2 is YYREEE (reference sequence). CDR3 in amino acids: CASASTGSNEKLFF. In DNA form, the CDR3 reads TGTGCCAGCGCCTCGACAGGGTCTAATGAAAAACTGTTTTTT.

The chain recombines TRBV7-9 with TRBJ1-5, with TRBD1 identical over 8 bases. Germline V gene sequence: CDR1 SEHNR, CDR2 FQNEAQ (reference sequence). This CDR3 region has 15 residues. Losses at the gene ends were 5 bases for V and 1 base for J; bases not matched to a gene: 4. As DNA, the CDR3 is TGTGCCAGCAGCCAAGCAGGGGGCAGCAATCAGCCCCAGCATTTT. It encodes CASSQAGGSNQPQHF.

The gene calls are TRBV5-4 and TRBJ2-7; a possible D gene is TRBD2 (5 bases). V gave up 1 base and J gave up 2 bases, with 10 bases separating them. The CDR3 spans 14 residues. In germline, CDR1 is SGHNT, CDR2 YYREEE (reference sequence). CDR3 residues: CASSLRGYPYEQYF. CDR3 nucleotide sequence: TGTGCCAGCAGCTTGAGAGGGTATCCCTACGAGCAGTACTTC.

The J gene is TRBJ2-1, the V gene TRBV18; 10 bases are shared with TRBD2. After removal of 5 bases from V and 8 bases from J, the junction contained 15 bases not matched to a gene. The CDR3 sequence is 17 residues long. In germline, CDR1 is KGHSH, CDR2 LQKENI. Here the CDR3 reads CASSTALAGVAFDEQFF. CDR3 sequence (DNA): TGTGCCAGCTCAACCGCCCTAGCGGGAGTTGCTTTCGATGAGCAGTTCTTC.

The chain joins TRBV19 to TRBJ2-1, with 10 bases matching TRBD2. The CDR3 runs 16 residues. In germline, CDR1 is LNHDA, CDR2 SQIVND (reference sequence). Trimming took 10 bases from V and 1 from J; bases not matched to a gene: 10. Here the CDR3 reads CATSYRTSGSYNEQFF. CDR3 in DNA: TGTGCCACCTCCTATCGGACTAGCGGTTCCTACAATGAGCAGTTCTTC.

The chain uses TRBV5-6 and TRBJ2-7, with TRBD1 matching 7 bases. This CDR3 has 14 amino acids. CDR1 is SGHDT and CDR2 is YYEEEE in the germline V gene. V shed 4 bases and J 5 bases; nucleotides not matched to a gene: 9. This CDR3 reads CASSQTRDSHEQYF. CDR3 DNA: TGTGCCAGCAGCCAAACCCGGGACAGCCACGAGCAGTACTTC. Looking up the rest from reference TRBV5-6 and TRBJ2-7 gives the full variable domain: DAGVTQSPTHLIKTRGQQVTLRCSPKSGHDTVSWYQQALGQGPQFIFQYYEEEERQRGNFPDRFSGHQFPNYSSELNVNALLLGDSALYLCASSQTRDSHEQYFGPGTRLTVT.

The gene calls are TRBV5-8 and TRBJ2-7; D remains unclear. Between the trimmed V and J ends, which lost 3 bases and 2 bases, there was a span of 15 bases. This CDR3 comprises 15 residues. CDR1 SGHTS and CDR2 YDEGEE come from the germline V gene. CDR3 in amino acids: CASSSLVTVPYEQYF. CDR3 sequence (DNA): TGTGCCAGCAGCTCCCTCGTGACCGTTCCCTACGAGCAGTACTTC.

V is TRBV6-1 and J is TRBJ1-1, with D unclear. Germline lookup yields CDR1 MNHNS and CDR2 SASEGT. Trimming stripped 2 bases from V and 11 bases from J, with 15 bases between. The length of the CDR3 is 13 residues. The CDR3 is CASSELDLRLAFF. DNA for the CDR3: TGTGCCAGCAGTGAATTGGACCTCAGGTTGGCTTTCTTT.